Listed below are T cell receptor beta chains from one sample, sequenced in a study of response to subunit inactivated influenza vaccine. TCRdb reprocessed the RT-PCR reads with MiXCR, giving one entry per CDR3 protein. The sample gives some 850,000 distinct CDR3 sequences, around 20% of which show up once; about 11% is in the top ten. Sequenced here: PBMCs from blood, sampled 5 days after vaccination. The receptors stem from a man in his forties or fifties who received an inactivated influenza vaccine. CDR3s include the opening cysteine and the closing phenylalanine or tryptophan. Each record gives: J gene, clone size, D gene, V gene, CDR3 protein, CDR3 DNA. D genes are given only for firm matches. For some rows the clone size is stated as once, few or many, or as a class when expanded; others skip it.

>TRBJ2-3|NA|NA|TRBV14
CASSPGGTTQYF
TGTGCCAGCAGCCCGGGTGGGACTACGCAGTATTTT
>TRBJ2-5|NA|TRBD2|TRBV3-1
CASSLRGGERETQYF
TGTGCCAGCAGCCTTCGGGGGGGAGAGCGGGAGACCCAGTACTTC
>TRBJ1-4|NA|NA|TRBV20-1
CSARDETKGGREKLFF
TGCAGTGCTAGAGATGAGACGAAGGGGGGTCGTGAAAAACTGTTTTTT
>TRBJ2-7|few|NA|TRBV12-3/TRBV12-4
CASSVSREQYF
TGTGCCAGCAGTGTTAGCCGCGAGCAGTACTTC
>TRBJ2-1|few|TRBD1|TRBV7-9
CASSAAGRGLWNEQFF
TGTGCCAGCAGCGCCGCCGGCAGGGGGCTATGGAATGAGCAGTTCTTC
>TRBJ1-3|many|NA|TRBV12-3/TRBV12-4
CASSPSSSGNTIYF
TGTGCCAGCAGTCCAAGTAGCTCTGGAAACACCATATATTTT
>TRBJ2-3|NA|NA|TRBV2
CASRVLKRDTQYF
TGTGCCAGCAGGGTTCTCAAGCGAGATACGCAGTATTTT
>TRBJ2-5|NA|TRBD1|TRBV7-8
CASSSPTGGVIQETQYF
TGTGCCAGCAGCTCCCCGACAGGGGGTGTAATCCAAGAGACCCAGTACTTC
>TRBJ2-7|NA|NA|TRBV19
CAVQFYEQYF
TGTGCCGTCCAGTTCTACGAGCAGTACTTC
>TRBJ2-7|NA|NA|TRBV5-1
CASGHRDASEQYF
TGCGCCAGTGGACACCGGGATGCTTCCGAGCAGTACTTC
>TRBJ2-1|once|NA|TRBV2
CASSEGLRTNEQFF
TGTGCCAGCAGTGAAGGGCTGCGGACCAATGAGCAGTTCTTC
>TRBJ1-6|many|NA|TRBV12-3/TRBV12-4
CASSLGQGLNSPLHF
TGTGCCAGCAGTTTGGGTCAGGGATTGAATTCACCCCTCCACTTT
>TRBJ2-3|few|TRBD2|TRBV20-1
CSAVGTSKVPDTQYF
TGCAGTGCTGTTGGGACTAGCAAGGTCCCAGATACGCAGTATTTT
>TRBJ1-4|few|TRBD1|TRBV5-5
CASSLWDRGGEKLFF
TGTGCCAGCAGCTTGTGGGACAGGGGCGGAGAAAAACTGTTTTTT
>TRBJ2-1|NA|NA|TRBV3-1
CASSQDRPIRYNEQFF
TGTGCCAGCAGCCAGGATCGGCCGATACGCTACAATGAGCAGTTCTTC
>TRBJ1-2|few|TRBD1|TRBV6-1
CASSPGQAESPRNGYTF
TGTGCCAGCTCCCCGGGACAGGCTGAGAGTCCCCGGAATGGCTACACCTTC
>TRBJ2-5|few|NA|TRBV12-5
CASGTLETQYF
TGTGCTAGTGGTACCCTCGAGACCCAGTACTTC
>TRBJ2-1|many|NA|TRBV4-2
CASSQRGGSQHEQFF
TGTGCCAGCAGCCAAAGGGGAGGTAGCCAGCATGAGCAGTTCTTC
>TRBJ1-1|NA|NA|TRBV7-8
CASSSRGLAGWAFF
TGTGCCAGCAGCTCGAGGGGCCTGGCGGGCTGGGCTTTCTTT
>TRBJ2-3|few|TRBD2|TRBV4-2
CASSHHPTSGGAEDTQYF
TGTGCCAGCAGCCACCACCCAACTAGCGGGGGGGCGGAAGATACGCAGTATTTT
>TRBJ1-5|NA|TRBD1|TRBV7-8
CASSRRRDRVRQPQHF
TGTGCCAGCAGCCGCAGACGGGACAGGGTGCGACAGCCCCAGCATTTT
>TRBJ2-3|few|NA|TRBV5-1
CASMAARGKDTQYF
TGCGCCAGCATGGCGGCTAGAGGGAAAGATACGCAGTATTTT
>TRBJ2-1|NA|NA|TRBV5-1
CASSLVYPSDEQFF
TGCGCCAGCAGCTTGGTCTATCCGAGCGATGAGCAGTTCTTC
>TRBJ1-1|few|NA|TRBV28
CASWDTNTEAFF
TGTGCCAGCTGGGACACCAACACTGAAGCTTTCTTT
>TRBJ1-2|few|NA|TRBV4-2
CASSQDHDYGYTF
TGTGCCAGCAGCCAAGATCATGACTATGGCTACACCTTC
>TRBJ2-7|NA|TRBD2|TRBV4-3
CASARGTTNYEQYF
TGCGCCAGCGCCCGGGGGACTACTAACTACGAGCAGTACTTC
>TRBJ2-4|few|NA|TRBV28
CASSLGSRGNIQYF
TGTGCCAGCAGTTTGGGGTCCCGTGGAAACATTCAGTACTTC
>TRBJ1-1|NA|NA|TRBV10-3
CAIRDSLNTEAFF
TGTGCCATCAGGGACAGCCTGAACACTGAAGCTTTCTTT
>TRBJ2-1|NA|NA|TRBV16
CASSPFDTGNNEQFF
TGTGCCAGCAGCCCGTTCGATACAGGAAACAATGAGCAGTTCTTC
>TRBJ1-5|NA|NA|TRBV6-2/TRBV6-3
CASSYTGVQPQHF
TGTGCCAGCAGTTATACAGGAGTTCAGCCCCAGCATTTT
>TRBJ2-4|NA|NA|TRBV3-1
CASSQDSLLAKNIQYF
TGTGCCAGCAGCCAAGATTCCCTCCTAGCCAAAAACATTCAGTACTTC